This T cell receptor (beta chain) was captured by sequencing in a study of T cell repertoires in cytomegalovirus infection. Study information: It can be stated that public TCR beta signatures indicated CMV infection as well as a matching HLA type. Study-level results: Cumulative public TCR beta family frequency identified carriers of CMV plus the relevant HLA. The ex vivo response was dominated by HLA-C-restricted CMV-specific TCR beta clonotypes.

Germline values: CDR1 SNHLY, CDR2 FYNNEI. J gave up 4 bases and V 7 bases, and 12 bases lay outside the gene matches. The CDR3 covers 16 residues. A remark on this clonotype: Antigen unknown.

TCRdb re-analysed the reads in MiXCR, keeping a single row per CDR3 protein. The table lists roughly 110,000 distinct CDR3 sequences, around 10% of them singletons. This TCR was sampled from a human donor in good health (CMV status not recorded). Some clones in this sample may be carry-over from other donors' samples. The rearrangement uses TRBV2 and TRBJ2-5; 10 positions match TRBD1. Sequencing input: PBMCs, sequenced either directly or after in vitro stimulation (not recorded which). This CDR3 reads CASNLDRGRTRETQYF. As DNA, the CDR3 is TGTGCCAGCAATCTGGACAGGGGGAGGACCCGAGAGACCCAGTACTTC.